Listed below are T cell receptor beta chains from one sample, sequenced in a study of T cells in Graves' hyperthyroidism and ophthalmopathy. TCRdb re-called the multiplex PCR reads with MiXCR, one entry per CDR3 protein. The sample lists about 480,000 distinct CDR3 sequences, 22% occurring once. Sequencing was done on a sample of blood. These receptors all stem from a woman in her seventies with Graves' ophthalmopathy. The CDR3 runs from the conserved cysteine through the conserved F or W. D genes are given only for firm matches.

>TRBD1|TRBJ1-1|TRBV6-1
CASRYNRGNTEAFF
>TRBD2|TRBJ2-5|TRBV2
CASSEGLAEQTQYF
>NA|TRBJ2-2|TRBV18
CASSPLAPTGELFF
>NA|TRBJ1-4|TRBV10-3
CAISDGGNEKLFF
>NA|NA|TRBV9
CASSVVALTYEQFF
>NA|TRBJ2-4|TRBV7-8
CASSLRAKAKNIQYF
>NA|TRBJ2-4|TRBV20-1
CSARAEIAKNIQYF
>NA|TRBJ1-3|TRBV14
CASSQVRGSGNTIYF
>TRBD1|TRBJ1-4|TRBV10-2
CASRSDRGRLGEKLFF
>NA|TRBJ2-2|TRBV6-1
CASSEPAEYAGELFF
>NA|TRBJ1-2|TRBV12-3/TRBV12-4
CASSPGEIGGYTF
>NA|TRBJ1-6|TRBV28
CASSLDLRNNSPLHF
>TRBD2|TRBJ2-5|TRBV28
CASSFDRDYGETQYF
>NA|TRBJ2-7|TRBV11-2
CASSLARWDSTYEQYF
>TRBD1|TRBJ1-1|TRBV2
CASRGQGKNTEAFF
>TRBD1|TRBJ2-7|TRBV5-1
CASSYRTGSEQYF
>TRBD2|TRBJ2-3|TRBV7-8
CASSYLAGERTDTQYF
>TRBD1|TRBJ2-7|TRBV30
CAWSDPGGSYEQYF
>TRBD1|TRBJ2-1|TRBV11-2
CASSHRDRVDNEQFF
>NA|TRBJ1-1|TRBV7-6
CASSRRTEMNTEAFF
>NA|TRBJ2-2|TRBV9
CASSVEGTLTGELFF
>TRBD2|TRBJ2-3|TRBV12-3/TRBV12-4
CASISGRTFADTQYF
>TRBD2|TRBJ2-3|TRBV6-1
CASKREQVSDTQYF
>TRBD2|TRBJ2-3|TRBV6-5
CASSYLAGVLTDTQYF
>TRBD2|TRBJ2-4|TRBV20-1
CSATGREGPNIQYF
>NA|TRBJ1-3|TRBV7-3
CASSLSAGSGNTIYF
>TRBD1|TRBJ2-3|TRBV19
CASSNGQGTSTDTQYF
>TRBD1|TRBJ2-2|TRBV7-8
CASSLNPGTGSIGELFF
>NA|TRBJ1-2|TRBV30
CAWRPTVYGYTF
>NA|TRBJ2-7|TRBV15
CAASRDFGAPSYEQYF
>TRBD2|TRBJ2-4|TRBV5-1
CASSAGLAVNIQYF
>NA|TRBJ2-5|TRBV30
CAWSAPPGQETQYF
>TRBD1|TRBJ2-2|TRBV10-3
CAIRGQGIGELFF
>TRBD2|TRBJ2-7|TRBV11-2
CASSKTSGLGQYF
>TRBD1|TRBJ1-2|TRBV27
CASRADRGLFSDYTF
>TRBD2|TRBJ2-1|TRBV4-3
CASSQEASGRVINEQFF
>NA|TRBJ1-1|TRBV5-1
CASRDQAGVRTEAFF
>TRBD2|TRBJ2-7|TRBV20-1
CSARGDGTSGGYEQYF
>TRBD2|TRBJ2-1|TRBV2
CASSTTGTSAFF
>NA|TRBJ1-2|TRBV12-3/TRBV12-4
CASSFGGPGYTF
>NA|TRBJ1-1|TRBV30
CAWSVARLNTEAFF
>TRBD2|TRBJ2-1|TRBV11-2
CASSASGPYNEQFF
>NA|TRBJ1-2|TRBV27
CASRGHSEIYGYTF
>TRBD1|TRBJ1-2|TRBV20-1
CSAKRQGASTHYGYTF
>NA|TRBJ2-1|TRBV5-1
CASSLEGGADEQFF
>TRBD2|TRBJ2-2|TRBV30
CAWSVRISSGYTGELFF
>NA|TRBJ1-5|TRBV9
CASGGAGQPQHF
>NA|TRBJ1-1|TRBV28
CASSFGSQGGNTEAFF
>TRBD1|TRBJ2-3|TRBV7-8
CASSYPDRVTDTQYF
>NA|TRBJ1-3|TRBV28
CASIARSGNTIYF